This T cell receptor (beta chain) emerged from a study of vaccination effects on CD4 cells after COVID-19. This clone was found a few times. What it recognizes is unknown. With the ViraFEST assay, the study expanded antigen-specific CD4+ T cells using viral peptide pools, then sequenced them. Culture lasted about 11 days before CD4+ T cell isolation. Nucleocapsid antibody tests were negative, and the vaccine recipients had no prior SARS-CoV-2 infection. Libraries were prepared by immunoSEQ multiplex PCR; TCRdb keeps only in-frame clonotypes and omits some of them. The table shows tens of thousands of clones, with roughly three quarters occurring only once. This TCR was sampled from a human donor who received a COVID-19 vaccine. The source was CD4+ T cells from PBMCs cultured with HCoV-NL63 spike peptides, collected before COVID-19 vaccination.

This CDR3 reads CASSLLARETTGELFF. As DNA, the CDR3 is TGCGCCAGCAGCTTGTTGGCCAGGGAAACCACCGGGGAGCTGTTTTTT. The chain recombines TRBV5-1 with TRBJ2-2; possible D gene TRBD1, 5 bases. This CDR3 region has 16 residues. The germline V gene has CDR1 SGHRS and CDR2 YFSETQ. V dropped 1 base and J dropped 4 bases, with 14 bases sitting between them.